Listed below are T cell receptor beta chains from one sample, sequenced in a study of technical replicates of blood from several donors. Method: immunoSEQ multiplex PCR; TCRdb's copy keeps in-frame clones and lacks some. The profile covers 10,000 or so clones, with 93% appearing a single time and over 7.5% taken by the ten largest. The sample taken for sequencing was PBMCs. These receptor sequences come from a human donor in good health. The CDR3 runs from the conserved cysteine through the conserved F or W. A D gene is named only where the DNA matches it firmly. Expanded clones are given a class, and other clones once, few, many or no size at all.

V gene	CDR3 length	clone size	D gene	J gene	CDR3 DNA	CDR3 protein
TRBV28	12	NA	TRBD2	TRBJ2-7	TGTGCCAGCAGGAACGAGCTAGCGGGACTGTACTTC	CASRNELAGLYF
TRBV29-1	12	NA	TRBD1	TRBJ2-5	TGCAGCGTCTCGGGACAGGAAGAGACCCAGTACTTC	CSVSGQEETQYF
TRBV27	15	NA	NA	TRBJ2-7	TGTGCCAGCAGTTTATCTGGGTGGAGCTCCTACGAGCAGTACTTC	CASSLSGWSSYEQYF
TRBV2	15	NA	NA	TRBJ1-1	TGTGCCAGCAGTGAAGTGACCGGGGTGAACACTGAAGCTTTCTTT	CASSEVTGVNTEAFF
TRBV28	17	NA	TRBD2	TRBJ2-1	TGTGCCAGCAGTTTAAGGGACTGGGAGGGGCTAGCGAATGAGCAGTTCTTC	CASSLRDWEGLANEQFF
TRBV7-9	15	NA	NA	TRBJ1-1	TGTGCCAGCAGCGCGAGCGGCAGTCGAGGCACTGAAGCTTTCTTT	CASSASGSRGTEAFF
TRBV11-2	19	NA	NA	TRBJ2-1	TGTGCCAGCAGCTTAGTTTTGTCGACTGCGGTGAGGCAGTACAATGAGCAGTTCTTC	CASSLVLSTAVRQYNEQFF
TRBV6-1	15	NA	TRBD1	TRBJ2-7	TGTGCCAGCGCTGAATTCGGACAGGCGAAATACGAGCAGTACTTC	CASAEFGQAKYEQYF
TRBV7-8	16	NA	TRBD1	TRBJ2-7	TGTGCCAGCAGCTTAGCCACCGGGACAGGGTCCTACGAGCAGTACTTC	CASSLATGTGSYEQYF
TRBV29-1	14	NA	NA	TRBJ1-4	TGCAGCGTTGAGGGGGGAGGGGATAATGAAAAACTGTTTTTT	CSVEGGGDNEKLFF
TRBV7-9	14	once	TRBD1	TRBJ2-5	TGTGCCAGCAGCCTGAGGACAGGACAAGAGACCCAGTACTTC	CASSLRTGQETQYF
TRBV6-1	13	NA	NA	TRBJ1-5	TGTGCCAGCAGTGAAGCCGGGTGGCAGCCCCAGCATTTT	CASSEAGWQPQHF
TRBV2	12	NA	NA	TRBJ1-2	TGTGCCAGCAGTGAAGCGGGGCCTGGCTACACCTTC	CASSEAGPGYTF
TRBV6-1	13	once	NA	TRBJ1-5	TGTGCCAGCAGTCCCTTTATTCGAGAGCCCCAGCATTTT	CASSPFIREPQHF
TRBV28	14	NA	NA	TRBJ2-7	TGTGCCAGCAGACACTACATGGAACCCTACGAGCAGTACTTC	CASRHYMEPYEQYF
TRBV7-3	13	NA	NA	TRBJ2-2	TGTGCCAGCAGCTTAACGCCGCGCGGGGAGCTGTTTTTT	CASSLTPRGELFF
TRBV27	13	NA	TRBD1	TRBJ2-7	TGTGCCAGCAGTTTCGGGACAGGGGGCGTGCAGTACTTC	CASSFGTGGVQYF
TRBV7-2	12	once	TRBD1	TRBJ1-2	TGTGCCAGCAGCTCGGGACAGGTCATAAACACCTTC	CASSSGQVINTF
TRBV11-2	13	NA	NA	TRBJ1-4	TGTGCCAGCAGCTTTTTGGAGGACGAAAAACTGTTTTTT	CASSFLEDEKLFF
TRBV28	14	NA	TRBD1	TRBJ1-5	TGTGCCAGCAGCGACAGGGAGGAGGTACAGCCCCAGCATTTT	CASSDREEVQPQHF
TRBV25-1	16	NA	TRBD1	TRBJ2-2	TGTGCCAGCAGTGGAGGACAGGATTGGAACACCGGGGAGCTGTTTTTT	CASSGGQDWNTGELFF
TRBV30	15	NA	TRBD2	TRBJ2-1	TGTGCCTGGAGTGTAGGACTAGCGGGATCGGCTGAGCAGTTCTTC	CAWSVGLAGSAEQFF
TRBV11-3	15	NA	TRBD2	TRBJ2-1	TGTGCCAGCAGCCCGACTAGCGGGACCTACAATGAGCAGTTCTTC	CASSPTSGTYNEQFF
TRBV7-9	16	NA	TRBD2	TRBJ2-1	TGTGCCAGCAGTCAGAGCGGGAGGAGCTCCTACAATGAGCAGTTCTTC	CASSQSGRSSYNEQFF
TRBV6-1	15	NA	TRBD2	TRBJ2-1	TGTGCCAGCAGAACCGTCGGACTAGCGGTCAATGAGCAGTTCTTC	CASRTVGLAVNEQFF
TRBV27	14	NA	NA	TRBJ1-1	TGTGCCAGCAGTTTTGACAGTCTGTACACTGAAGCTTTCTTT	CASSFDSLYTEAFF
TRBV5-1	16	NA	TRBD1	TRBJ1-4	TGCGCCAGCAGCTTGGAGCAGGGGGCCGTCTATGAAAAACTGTTTTTT	CASSLEQGAVYEKLFF
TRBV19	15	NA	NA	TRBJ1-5	TGTGCCAGTAGTAAGAAAGGGGGAAGCAATCAGCCCCAGCATTTT	CASSKKGGSNQPQHF
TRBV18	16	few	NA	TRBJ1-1	TGTGCCAGCTCACCACGGGTATTGGGAGAGAACACTGAAGCTTTCTTT	CASSPRVLGENTEAFF
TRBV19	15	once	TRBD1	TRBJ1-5	TGTGCCAGTAGGCGACAGGGGGCTCGCAATCAGCCCCAGCATTTT	CASRRQGARNQPQHF
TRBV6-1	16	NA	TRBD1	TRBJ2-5	TGTGCCAGCAGTGAAACAGGGGGCGCGTCGGATGAGACCCAGTACTTC	CASSETGGASDETQYF
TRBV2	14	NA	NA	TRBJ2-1	TGTGCCAGCAGTGAAGGCGAGGTATACAATGAGCAGTTCTTC	CASSEGEVYNEQFF
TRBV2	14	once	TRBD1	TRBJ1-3	TGTGCCAGCAGGGGGACAGGGGCTGGAAACACCATATATTTT	CASRGTGAGNTIYF
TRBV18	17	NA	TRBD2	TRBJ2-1	TGTGCCAGCTCACCGCCGGGAGGGATTTCTACCTACAATGAGCAGTTCTTC	CASSPPGGISTYNEQFF
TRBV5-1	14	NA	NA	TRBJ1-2	TGCGCCAGCAGCGTGGATGGAGGGTCCTATGGCTACACCTTC	CASSVDGGSYGYTF
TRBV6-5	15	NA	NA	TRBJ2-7	TGTGCCAGCAGACGTCAGGGGGGAGGTAACTACGAGCAGTACTTC	CASRRQGGGNYEQYF
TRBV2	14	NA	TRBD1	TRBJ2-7	TGTGCCAGCGGCCGGGACAGGGGGACCTACGAGCAGTACTTC	CASGRDRGTYEQYF
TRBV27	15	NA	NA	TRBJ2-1	TGTGCCAGCAGTTCCCCGGTTAATGGGCACAATGAGCAGTTCTTC	CASSSPVNGHNEQFF
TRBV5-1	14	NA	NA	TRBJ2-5	TGCGCCAGCAGCTTTAGGACAGTTCAAGAGACCCAGTACTTC	CASSFRTVQETQYF
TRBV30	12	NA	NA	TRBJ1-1	TGTGCCTGGAGCCCGCGGTTCGGGAGAGCTTTCTTT	CAWSPRFGRAFF
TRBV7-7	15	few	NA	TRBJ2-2	TGTGCCAGCAGCCCTCTAGGCGAAGGCACCGGGGAGCTGTTTTTT	CASSPLGEGTGELFF
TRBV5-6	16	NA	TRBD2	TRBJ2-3	TGTGCCAGCAGCTTGACGGTAGCGGGAGGCCACAATACGCAGTATTTT	CASSLTVAGGHNTQYF
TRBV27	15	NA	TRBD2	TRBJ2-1	TGTGCCAGCAGTTCAGGACTAGCGGGTAGAAATGAGCAGTTCTTC	CASSSGLAGRNEQFF
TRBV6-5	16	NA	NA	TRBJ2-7	TGTGCCAGCAGTTACTCGCTGCAGGGGAGCTCCTACGAGCAGTACTTC	CASSYSLQGSSYEQYF
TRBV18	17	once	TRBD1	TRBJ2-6	TGTGCCAGCTCACTAATAGAACAGGGGGTTGGGGCCAACGTCCTGACTTTC	CASSLIEQGVGANVLTF
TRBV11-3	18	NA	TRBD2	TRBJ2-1	TGTGCCAGCAGCTTAGATCAGGGCGGGAGCAGCTCCTACAATGAGCAGTTCTTC	CASSLDQGGSSSYNEQFF
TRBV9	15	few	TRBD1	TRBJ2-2	TGTGCCAGCAGCCCGGGGACAGGCGTCACCGGGGAGCTGTTTTTT	CASSPGTGVTGELFF
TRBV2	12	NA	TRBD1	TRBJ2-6	TGTGGGACAGGGTCTGGGGCCAACGTCCTGACTTTC	CGTGSGANVLTF